A selection of T cell receptor beta chains follows, all from one sample in a study of cytomegalovirus exposure and HLA in healthy donors. Using immunoSEQ multiplex PCR, the repertoire was profiled, and TCRdb retains in-frame clones only, with some absent. The table shows some 40,000 clones, with 70% to 85% occurring only once. The sequenced sample consisted of PBMCs. These receptors all stem from a woman younger than 30 in good health and CMV-seropositive. Each CDR3 is given with its conserved first and last residue. The D gene is left open where the match is weak. Rows give clone size only sometimes, using once, few, many, or a class for an expanded clone.

clone size: NA; D gene: NA; V gene: TRBV28; J gene: TRBJ2-7; CDR3 protein: CASSLYRGEGFYEQYF
clone size: NA; D gene: NA; V gene: TRBV7-3; J gene: TRBJ2-1; CDR3 protein: CASSLAGDVNEQFF
clone size: NA; D gene: NA; V gene: TRBV7-9; J gene: TRBJ1-2; CDR3 protein: CASSSVPRREGYGYTF
clone size: few; D gene: NA; V gene: TRBV7-2; J gene: TRBJ2-2; CDR3 protein: CASSLNARQSGELFF
clone size: NA; D gene: NA; V gene: TRBV2; J gene: TRBJ1-2; CDR3 protein: CASSEGPDFIGYGYTF
clone size: NA; D gene: NA; V gene: TRBV29-1; J gene: TRBJ2-3; CDR3 protein: CSVQGGDTQYF
clone size: few; D gene: TRBD2; V gene: TRBV6-1; J gene: TRBJ2-7; CDR3 protein: CASASLAASSYEQYF
clone size: NA; D gene: NA; V gene: TRBV7-2; J gene: TRBJ1-2; CDR3 protein: CASSLARGVNYGYTF
clone size: NA; D gene: NA; V gene: TRBV2; J gene: TRBJ1-1; CDR3 protein: CASSAYIANTEAFF
clone size: NA; D gene: TRBD2; V gene: TRBV18; J gene: TRBJ2-1; CDR3 protein: CASSRLARGNNEQFF
clone size: once; D gene: TRBD1; V gene: TRBV7-3; J gene: TRBJ2-6; CDR3 protein: CASSVTGTGSLGANVLTF
clone size: NA; D gene: TRBD2; V gene: TRBV7-9; J gene: TRBJ2-5; CDR3 protein: CASSHGGAETQYF
clone size: NA; D gene: TRBD1; V gene: TRBV5-1; J gene: NA; CDR3 protein: CASSHPPTGNSYEQYF
clone size: NA; D gene: NA; V gene: TRBV28; J gene: TRBJ2-5; CDR3 protein: CASSFPRREQYF
clone size: NA; D gene: TRBD2; V gene: TRBV9; J gene: TRBJ2-5; CDR3 protein: CASSRGTSGGLQETQYF
clone size: once; D gene: NA; V gene: TRBV6-1; J gene: NA; CDR3 protein: CASSVEFSYEQYF
clone size: NA; D gene: TRBD1; V gene: TRBV19; J gene: TRBJ1-3; CDR3 protein: CASSLLTGALSGNTIYF
clone size: NA; D gene: TRBD2; V gene: TRBV27; J gene: TRBJ2-1; CDR3 protein: CASSLWTSGRSSSYNEQFF
clone size: NA; D gene: NA; V gene: TRBV7-8; J gene: TRBJ2-7; CDR3 protein: CASSLEPGGGLSSYEQYF
clone size: NA; D gene: NA; V gene: TRBV6-6; J gene: TRBJ2-5; CDR3 protein: CASNAGAETQYF
clone size: NA; D gene: NA; V gene: TRBV28; J gene: TRBJ1-1; CDR3 protein: CASAGGITNTEAFF
clone size: NA; D gene: TRBD2; V gene: TRBV12-5; J gene: TRBJ2-5; CDR3 protein: CASGPGLAWQETQYF
clone size: NA; D gene: TRBD2; V gene: TRBV4-3; J gene: TRBJ2-1; CDR3 protein: CASSQSVGREGRNEQFF
clone size: NA; D gene: NA; V gene: TRBV13; J gene: TRBJ2-5; CDR3 protein: CASSSGKTQYF
clone size: NA; D gene: NA; V gene: TRBV10-3; J gene: TRBJ1-2; CDR3 protein: CAISDLGGYGYTF
clone size: NA; D gene: TRBD1; V gene: TRBV18; J gene: TRBJ2-7; CDR3 protein: CASSLRDREDEQYF
clone size: once; D gene: NA; V gene: TRBV9; J gene: TRBJ2-1; CDR3 protein: CASSPRQGGDEQFF
clone size: NA; D gene: NA; V gene: TRBV15; J gene: TRBJ2-7; CDR3 protein: CATSRDLGDGREQYF
clone size: NA; D gene: NA; V gene: TRBV27; J gene: TRBJ2-1; CDR3 protein: CASSLFQAGEQFF
clone size: NA; D gene: TRBD2; V gene: TRBV4-3; J gene: TRBJ2-3; CDR3 protein: CASSQDQLAGDTQYF
clone size: few; D gene: NA; V gene: TRBV6-1; J gene: TRBJ1-3; CDR3 protein: CASSEAGLGNTIYF
clone size: NA; D gene: NA; V gene: TRBV6-6; J gene: TRBJ1-2; CDR3 protein: CASRAGGDYGYPF
clone size: few; D gene: NA; V gene: TRBV14; J gene: TRBJ2-3; CDR3 protein: CASSHGLAPPDTQYF
clone size: NA; D gene: TRBD1; V gene: TRBV6-5; J gene: TRBJ1-2; CDR3 protein: CASSKTGGGYGYTF
clone size: NA; D gene: TRBD1; V gene: TRBV19; J gene: TRBJ1-6; CDR3 protein: CASNPGTGGRSPLHF
clone size: NA; D gene: TRBD1; V gene: TRBV5-4; J gene: TRBJ2-4; CDR3 protein: CASSLGQGENIQYF
clone size: NA; D gene: NA; V gene: TRBV5-6; J gene: TRBJ2-2; CDR3 protein: CASTETVNTGELFF
clone size: NA; D gene: NA; V gene: TRBV19; J gene: TRBJ1-2; CDR3 protein: CASSPPRGYGYTF
clone size: NA; D gene: NA; V gene: TRBV7-6; J gene: TRBJ2-1; CDR3 protein: CASSRGGFSYNEQFF
clone size: NA; D gene: TRBD2; V gene: TRBV7-3; J gene: TRBJ2-7; CDR3 protein: CASSPGLLSYEQYF
clone size: NA; D gene: NA; V gene: TRBV5-5; J gene: TRBJ1-5; CDR3 protein: CASSQDGQTGEPQHF
clone size: NA; D gene: TRBD2; V gene: TRBV6-5; J gene: TRBJ2-2; CDR3 protein: CASSSSGTRAGELFF
clone size: once; D gene: NA; V gene: TRBV19; J gene: TRBJ2-5; CDR3 protein: CASSSRGGETQYF
clone size: NA; D gene: NA; V gene: TRBV5-6; J gene: TRBJ2-1; CDR3 protein: CASSLAQRTDNEQFF
clone size: NA; D gene: TRBD2; V gene: TRBV11-3; J gene: TRBJ2-5; CDR3 protein: CASSLGGGARETQYF
clone size: NA; D gene: NA; V gene: TRBV2; J gene: TRBJ1-4; CDR3 protein: CASSVRDTPNEKLFF
clone size: NA; D gene: NA; V gene: TRBV4-1; J gene: TRBJ1-4; CDR3 protein: CASSQDLFYWRDEKLFF
clone size: few; D gene: TRBD1; V gene: TRBV11-2; J gene: TRBJ2-7; CDR3 protein: CASSLEGQRSSYEQYF
clone size: NA; D gene: NA; V gene: TRBV19; J gene: TRBJ2-7; CDR3 protein: CASAGTEGRGEQYF
clone size: few; D gene: TRBD1; V gene: TRBV6-1; J gene: NA; CDR3 protein: CASDRDRAYEQYF
clone size: NA; D gene: NA; V gene: TRBV7-2; J gene: TRBJ2-7; CDR3 protein: CASSSPSGLLLEQYF
clone size: NA; D gene: NA; V gene: TRBV7-9; J gene: TRBJ1-2; CDR3 protein: CSSSLVSGKANYGYTF
clone size: NA; D gene: TRBD1; V gene: TRBV5-1; J gene: TRBJ1-2; CDR3 protein: CASSLDGTVYGYTF
clone size: NA; D gene: NA; V gene: TRBV6-6; J gene: TRBJ1-3; CDR3 protein: CASSSGTVSGNTIYF
clone size: NA; D gene: NA; V gene: TRBV29-1; J gene: TRBJ2-7; CDR3 protein: CSATNVGPPEQYF
clone size: NA; D gene: NA; V gene: TRBV5-4; J gene: TRBJ2-5; CDR3 protein: CASSFPREETQYF
clone size: NA; D gene: TRBD1; V gene: TRBV6-1; J gene: TRBJ2-3; CDR3 protein: CASSGPGQGNTDTQYF